Listed below are T cell receptor beta chains from one sample, sequenced in a study of T cells in Graves' hyperthyroidism and ophthalmopathy. TCRdb reprocessed the multiplex PCR reads with MiXCR, giving one entry per CDR3 protein. Of fewer than 650,000 distinct CDR3 sequences listed, 12% to 15% were seen once; the top ten hold around 7%. The specimen was blood. The source of these receptors is a woman between 18 and 30 years old with Graves' ophthalmopathy. CDR3s include the opening cysteine and the closing phenylalanine or tryptophan. A D gene is named only where the DNA matches it firmly.

J gene | V gene | D gene | CDR3 protein
TRBJ1-3 | TRBV12-3/TRBV12-4 | TRBD1 | CASSRSDRVDTIYF
TRBJ2-7 | TRBV4-3 | TRBD2 | CASSQDASGSGMYEQYF
TRBJ1-2 | TRBV7-9 | - | CATDRQRGDWRDYGYTF
TRBJ2-7 | TRBV7-6 | - | CASSLAHGTNYEQYF
TRBJ2-5 | TRBV20-1 | TRBD2 | CSARDPQRAGAQYF
TRBJ2-7 | TRBV12-5 | TRBD2 | CASGKRESGYEQYF
TRBJ1-5 | TRBV27 | - | CASSLVSGGQPQHF
TRBJ2-1 | TRBV6-1 | - | CASSTRARGRDEQFF
TRBJ2-7 | TRBV12-3/TRBV12-4 | - | CASSPREPPGEQYF
TRBJ2-3 | TRBV24-1 | TRBD1 | CATRPGQGLDTQYF
TRBJ2-7 | TRBV7-2 | TRBD2 | CASSDGLDYEQYF
TRBJ2-5 | TRBV6-1 | - | CASSDSGGAPPIGQETQYF
TRBJ2-5 | TRBV3-1 | - | CASRPGQGQETQYF
TRBJ2-3 | TRBV7-9 | TRBD1 | CASSLGDRGPDTQYF
TRBJ2-2 | TRBV5-1 | - | CASSEDWFTYAGELFF
TRBJ2-3 | TRBV20-1 | - | CSAREIPTGEVDTQYF
TRBJ1-4 | TRBV18 | TRBD1 | CASPPGDRRDEKLFF
TRBJ1-1 | TRBV25-1 | - | CASSELGTNTEAFF
TRBJ2-1 | TRBV29-1 | - | CSVPGEFGYNEQFF
TRBJ2-7 | TRBV20-1 | TRBD2 | CSAQGGGRGSSYEQYF
TRBJ1-4 | TRBV30 | TRBD1 | CASDREANEKLFF
TRBJ2-7 | TRBV4-1 | - | CASSQVGGPTYEQYF
TRBJ2-1 | TRBV7-9 | - | CASSPLGVSGFSYNEQFF
TRBJ1-1 | TRBV6-5 | TRBD1 | CASSFPATGVNTEAFF
TRBJ1-5 | TRBV7-2 | - | CASGGGVQPQHF
TRBJ2-1 | TRBV11-3 | - | CASSSGGTGYNEQFF
TRBJ1-1 | TRBV12-3/TRBV12-4 | TRBD1 | CASSLTAAGGPTEAFF
TRBJ1-2 | TRBV6-1 | TRBD1 | CASSEGQGPWGYTF
TRBJ2-7 | TRBV30 | TRBD2 | CAWSRGLASNEQYF
TRBJ1-5 | TRBV15 | - | CATSRERGSNQPQHF
TRBJ1-6 | TRBV10-3 | - | CAISKTIPLYNSPLHF
TRBJ2-7 | TRBV9 | TRBD1 | CASSRRDRNYEQYF
TRBJ1-5 | TRBV6-1 | - | CASSYNSLPGQPQHF
TRBJ2-2 | TRBV2 | - | CASSHGHLATGELFF
TRBJ2-7 | TRBV28 | - | CASKSAGAEDPAYEQYF
TRBJ2-7 | TRBV7-2 | TRBD1 | CASSSYGQGSYEQYF
TRBJ1-1 | TRBV14 | - | CASSQDGVMNTEAFF
TRBJ2-7 | TRBV20-1 | - | CSAFTWRTTYEQYF
TRBJ2-3 | TRBV20-1 | - | CSASADGGADTQYF
TRBJ1-5 | TRBV20-1 | - | CSAAWTVHNQPQHF
TRBJ2-1 | TRBV7-2 | TRBD2 | CASSTGTSVSNEQFF
TRBJ2-4 | TRBV6-5 | - | CASSYSGPQNIQYF
TRBJ2-2 | TRBV27 | TRBD2 | CASSWLAGGLGGELFF
TRBJ2-7 | TRBV28 | TRBD2 | CATELAGEYEQYF
TRBJ2-7 | TRBV12-3/TRBV12-4 | TRBD2 | CASQGLSPYEQYF
TRBJ1-2 | TRBV7-9 | TRBD1 | CASSSTGGSYGYTF
TRBJ2-3 | TRBV11-2 | - | CASSFTGADTQYF
TRBJ2-1 | TRBV4-1 | - | CASSPSDPSYNEQFF